These 3 T cell receptor beta chains were all obtained from the same sample, sequenced in a study of blood T cell repertoires in COVID-19. Clones were sequenced by immunoSEQ multiplex PCR, and TCRdb holds only the in-frame ones, with some missing. Here the sample spans under 200,000 clones, under 80% being singletons. Sequenced: peripheral blood. These receptor sequences come from a man aged 65 to 85 with acute or convalescent COVID-19.

The gene calls are TRBV3-1 (or the pseudogene TRBV3-2) and TRBJ2-7, with 7 bases identical to TRBD2. CDR1 and CDR2 (germline): LGHDT, YNNKEL (reference sequence). J gave up 2 bases and V 1 base, and 2 bases lay outside the gene matches. CDR3 size: 14 residues. Written as DNA, the CDR3 is TGTGCCAGCAGCCAAGGAGGGAGGGCCTACGAGCAGTACTTC. This translates into CASSQGGRAYEQYF.

This clone was seen a handful of times. The chain carries TRBV3-1 (or the pseudogene TRBV3-2) and TRBJ2-7; D not certain. V lost 0 bases, J lost 1 base, and 4 bases lay in between. The CDR3 runs 13 residues. CDR1 and CDR2 (germline): LGHDT, YNNKEL (reference sequence). The CDR3 here is CASSQDGSYEQYF. CDR3 coding DNA: TGTGCCAGCAGCCAAGACGGTTCCTACGAGCAGTACTTC.

V usage is TRBV7-8 and J usage is TRBJ2-1; 7 bases agree with TRBD2. There are 18 residues in the CDR3. Per germline, CDR1 SGHVS and CDR2 FQNEAQ. The V segment lost 5 bases and the J segment 2 bases; nucleotides outside the gene matches: 15. As DNA, the CDR3 is TGTGCCAGCAGCAGTACTATTACCGGGACTACGGCCTACAATGAGCAGTTCTTC. Its translation is CASSSTITGTTAYNEQFF. The complete variable domain, with remaining parts taken from reference TRBV7-8 and TRBJ2-1, reads GAGVSQSPRYKVAKRGQDVALRCDPISGHVSLFWYQQALGQGPEFLTYFQNEAQLDKSGLPSDRFFAERPEGSVSTLKIQRTQQEDSAVYLCASSSTITGTTAYNEQFFGPGTRLTVL.